One and the same sample provided the 9 T cell receptor beta chains below, sequenced in a study of blood T cell repertoires in COVID-19. Libraries were prepared by immunoSEQ multiplex PCR; TCRdb keeps only in-frame clonotypes and omits some of them. This table has 250,000 to 350,000 clones, roughly 90% appearing once. The sample comprised peripheral blood. The receptors were sampled from a woman aged 50 to 60 with active or convalescent COVID-19.

CDR3 region: CATSRDWDRGGVGYTF. The CDR3 DNA reads TGTGCCACCAGCAGAGATTGGGACAGGGGAGGTGTAGGCTACACCTTC. V and J are TRBV15 and TRBJ1-2; TRBD1 aligns across 10 bases. J was trimmed by 8 bases and V by 0 bases; bases with no gene match: 9. Germline CDR1 reads LNHNV; CDR2 reads YYDKDF (reference sequence). This CDR3 comprises 16 residues.

The rearrangement uses TRBV30 and TRBJ2-2; no firm D call. V shed 0 bases and J shed 0 bases, with 11 bases lying between them. From germline, CDR1 is GTSNPN and CDR2 SVGIG (reference sequence). CDR3 length: 16 amino acids. In nucleotides, the CDR3 is TGTGCCTGGAGTGTACCGAGGTCCGCGAACACCGGGGAGCTGTTTTTT. This encodes CAWSVPRSANTGELFF.

The V and J genes are TRBV9 and TRBJ1-2, with D possibly being TRBD1 (6 bases). Trimming cost V 2 bases and J 6 bases, with 26 bases left between them. This CDR3 is 18 amino acids long. Germline V CDR1 and CDR2: SGDLS, YYNGEE. CDR3 bases: TGTGCCAGCAGCGTTACCCAATGGGTTATACGGGGGGCAGATGGCTACACCTTC. Translated, it gives CASSVTQWVIRGADGYTF. Drawing the rest from reference TRBV9 and TRBJ1-2, the complete variable domain is DSGVTQTPKHLITATGQRVTLRCSPRSGDLSVYWYQQSLDQGLQFLIQYYNGEERAKGNILERFSAQQFPDLHSELNLSSLELGDSALYFCASSVTQWVIRGADGYTFGSGTRLTVV.

This clone was seen a handful of times. The V call is TRBV11-2, the J call TRBJ1-1; the match to TRBD1 covers 10 bases. The V segment lost 4 bases and the J segment 1 base; nucleotides outside the gene matches: 6. This CDR3 contains 16 residues. The germline V gene has CDR1 SGHAT and CDR2 FQNNGV. CDR3 loop: CASSSGTGAGNTEAFF. In nucleotides, the CDR3 is TGTGCCAGCAGCTCCGGGACAGGGGCCGGGAACACTGAAGCTTTCTTT.

The V call is TRBV7-2, the J call TRBJ1-5, with TRBD1 matching over 7 bases. Germline V CDR1 and CDR2: SGHTA, FQGNSA. The CDR3 loop spans 12 amino acids. V shed 5 bases, J shed 7 bases, and the junction held 2 bases outside the gene matches. In nucleotides, the CDR3 is TGTGCCAGCAGCCCCAGGGGGCAGCCCCAGCATTTT. Translation: CASSPRGQPQHF.

This chain links TRBV27 with TRBJ1-6; D is perhaps TRBD1 (5 bases). The ends were cut back, 5 bases at V and 9 bases at J, with 17 bases in the middle. This CDR3 spans 15 amino acids. Germline assignment: CDR1 MNHEY and CDR2 SMNVEV (reference sequence). The CDR3 nucleotides are TGTGCCAGCAGTCCCACCTCTGGGACTGGTTCACCCCTCCACTTT. Translating gives CASSPTSGTGSPLHF.

The V call is TRBV5-6, the J call TRBJ2-7, with 9 bases matching TRBD1. Trimming at V came to 3 bases and at J to 6 bases, leaving 4 bases not matched to a gene. CDR3 length equals 13 residues. The germline CDR1 and CDR2 sequences are SGHDT and YYEEEE. DNA for the CDR3: TGTGCCAGCAGCTCGCCACAGGGGGCCGAGCAGTACTTC. This codes for CASSSPQGAEQYF. Using reference TRBV5-6 and TRBJ2-7 for the parts outside the CDR3, the full variable domain is DAGVTQSPTHLIKTRGQQVTLRCSPKSGHDTVSWYQQALGQGPQFIFQYYEEEERQRGNFPDRFSGHQFPNYSSELNVNALLLGDSALYLCASSSPQGAEQYFGPGTRLTVT.

This clone was counted only a few times. The gene calls are TRBV6-5 and TRBJ1-2, with 7 bases that match TRBD1. The J segment lost 4 bases and the V segment lost 5 bases, leaving 4 bases of the junction unmatched. Germline loops: CDR1 MNHEY, CDR2 SVGAGI. This CDR3 is 13 amino acids long. CDR3 protein: CASSLNRGYGYTF. In DNA form, the CDR3 reads TGTGCCAGCAGTCTGAACAGGGGCTATGGCTACACCTTC.

This clone was recorded a few times. The V gene is TRBV4-1, the J gene TRBJ1-1; no firm D call. V was cut by 4 bases and J by 7 bases, with 13 bases left in between. Germline assignment: CDR1 MGHRA and CDR2 YSYEKL. The CDR3 is made up of 13 amino acids. DNA for the CDR3: TGCGCCAGCAGCCGAGGAGGCGCGCTTGAAGCTTTCTTT. It encodes CASSRGGALEAFF.